The rows below give T cell receptor beta chains drawn from one sample of a study of identical twins. TCRdb fed the 5' RACE reads into MiXCR, producing one record per CDR3 protein. This sample carries 200,000 to 250,000 distinct CDR3 sequences, 6.5% of them seen once, and the ten largest clones take more than 14%. These sequences were also reported in another study, on T cells expressing NK-cell markers.

Source material: CD8+ T cells sorted from blood. The receptors derive from a woman between 18 and 29 years old in good health. CDR3s include the opening cysteine and the closing phenylalanine or tryptophan. The order of the fields is clone size, D gene, V gene, J gene, CDR3 DNA, CDR3 protein. D genes are given only for firm matches. A row's size may be missing; if present it is once, few, many or a size class.

size: few; D: -; V: TRBV15; J: TRBJ1-1; DNA: TGTGCCACCAGCGGGGTCATGAACACTGAAGCTTTCTTT; CDR3: CATSGVMNTEAFF
size: few; D: -; V: TRBV27; J: TRBJ2-2; DNA: TGTGCCAGCAGCCCCGGCGGGGCCGGCGGGGAGCTGTTTTTT; CDR3: CASSPGGAGGELFF
size: -; D: -; V: TRBV4-2; J: TRBJ2-3; DNA: TGTGCCAGCAGCCAATATGGAGCAGATACGCAGTATTTT; CDR3: CASSQYGADTQYF
size: few; D: TRBD1; V: TRBV27; J: TRBJ1-6; DNA: TGTGCCAGCAGTTACGGACAGGGGGAGTTCCACTTT; CDR3: CASSYGQGEFHF
size: -; D: -; V: TRBV10-3; J: TRBJ2-7; DNA: TGTGCCATCAGTACAATCCTAGCCCCGGGCCCGGAGGTCTACGAGCAGTACTTC; CDR3: CAISTILAPGPEVYEQYF
size: -; D: -; V: TRBV29-1; J: TRBJ2-7; DNA: TGCAGCGTTGAGGGGAAAAGCGAGCACGAGCAGTACTTC; CDR3: CSVEGKSEHEQYF
size: few; D: -; V: TRBV7-2; J: TRBJ2-7; DNA: TGTGCCAGCAGCACAGGCGCGGAGGGAGGTTCCTACGAGCAGTACTTC; CDR3: CASSTGAEGGSYEQYF
size: many; D: -; V: TRBV14; J: TRBJ2-1; DNA: TGTGCCAGCAGCCAAGCAATTACTAAGAAGTCCTACAATGAGCAGTTCTTC; CDR3: CASSQAITKKSYNEQFF
size: many; D: TRBD2; V: TRBV20-1; J: TRBJ2-1; DNA: TGCAGTGCCCCAGGACTAGCGGGAGGGAGCTCCTACAATGAGCAGTTCTTC; CDR3: CSAPGLAGGSSYNEQFF
size: many; D: -; V: TRBV4-3; J: TRBJ1-5; DNA: TGCGCCAGCAGCCCCGGAGCCGGGGGCAATCAGCCCCAGCATTTT; CDR3: CASSPGAGGNQPQHF
size: -; D: TRBD1; V: TRBV27; J: TRBJ1-1; DNA: TGTGCCAGCAGTTTATACTATGGACAGGATGAAGCTTTCTTT; CDR3: CASSLYYGQDEAFF
size: -; D: -; V: TRBV25-1; J: TRBJ2-5; DNA: TGTGCCAGCAGTGGGGGCGGGTCCTGGGGTTGGACCCAGTACTTC; CDR3: CASSGGGSWGWTQYF
size: few; D: -; V: TRBV7-9; J: TRBJ2-7; DNA: TGTGCCAGCAGCTTAGGATTGTCTGGGGAGCAGTACTTC; CDR3: CASSLGLSGEQYF
size: few; D: TRBD2; V: TRBV10-3; J: TRBJ2-7; DNA: TGTGCCATCACAGCGACTAGCGGGGTATACGAGCAGTACTTC; CDR3: CAITATSGVYEQYF
size: many; D: TRBD1; V: TRBV3-1; J: TRBJ2-3; DNA: TGTGCCAGCAGCCAAGAGACGGACAGGGAGACTTCAGATACGCAGTATTTT; CDR3: CASSQETDRETSDTQYF
size: few; D: TRBD2; V: TRBV11-2; J: TRBJ2-7; DNA: TGTGCCAGCAGCTTAGTGGCTAGCGGCAACTCCTACGAGCAGTACTTC; CDR3: CASSLVASGNSYEQYF
size: few; D: -; V: TRBV7-9; J: TRBJ2-7; DNA: TGTGCCAGCAGCTTAGAGTCTCCGGAAGGGCAGTACTTC; CDR3: CASSLESPEGQYF
size: many; D: -; V: TRBV29-1; J: TRBJ1-2; DNA: TGCAGCGTTGGGGACATAAATGGCTACACCTTC; CDR3: CSVGDINGYTF
size: -; D: TRBD2; V: TRBV29-1; J: TRBJ2-3; DNA: TGCAGCGTGCACACCCCGGGGGGGGAAGGGCTCGAGGCCGATACGCAGTATTTT; CDR3: CSVHTPGGEGLEADTQYF
size: -; D: TRBD2; V: TRBV19; J: TRBJ2-2; DNA: TGTGCCAGTAGTCGCTCCTCTAGCCGGGGGGCGAACACCGGGGAGCTGTTTTTT; CDR3: CASSRSSSRGANTGELFF
size: -; D: TRBD1; V: TRBV6-5; J: TRBJ2-6; DNA: TGTGCCAGCAGTTACTTCCGGGACAGTATACCCTCTGGGGCCAACGTCCTGACTTTC; CDR3: CASSYFRDSIPSGANVLTF
size: many; D: TRBD1; V: TRBV20-1; J: TRBJ1-2; DNA: TGCAGTGCTAGAGATAGGGGACAGTCGTTCGATGGCTACACCTTC; CDR3: CSARDRGQSFDGYTF
size: few; D: TRBD1; V: TRBV20-1; J: TRBJ2-5; DNA: TGCAGTGCTAGATTCTTGGGACAGGGGGAGACCCAGTACTTC; CDR3: CSARFLGQGETQYF
size: many; D: -; V: TRBV12-3/TRBV12-4; J: TRBJ1-1; DNA: TGTGCCAGCAGTCCTTCGTACAGGTGGGGCAACACTGAAGCTTTCTTT; CDR3: CASSPSYRWGNTEAFF
size: few; D: -; V: TRBV6-6; J: TRBJ2-3; DNA: TGTGCCAGCAGGTCTCCGCGGGATACGCAGTATTTT; CDR3: CASRSPRDTQYF
size: -; D: TRBD1; V: TRBV20-1; J: TRBJ1-5; DNA: TGCAGTGCCCCCCGGGACAGGCGTCAGCCCCAGCATTTT; CDR3: CSAPRDRRQPQHF
size: many; D: -; V: TRBV15; J: TRBJ2-7; DNA: TGTGCCACCAGCAGAGATTCGGGACAAGCAATCTACGAGCAGTACTTC; CDR3: CATSRDSGQAIYEQYF
size: many; D: -; V: TRBV13; J: TRBJ2-7; DNA: TGTGCCAGCAGCTTAGGCCGACCGGACCGCGCGGACGAGCAGTACTTC; CDR3: CASSLGRPDRADEQYF
size: few; D: -; V: TRBV20-1; J: TRBJ2-7; DNA: TGCAGTGCTAGAGGTGGGGTGGGCTCCTACGAGCAGTACTTC; CDR3: CSARGGVGSYEQYF
size: many; D: -; V: TRBV6-2/TRBV6-3; J: TRBJ1-1; DNA: TGTGCCAGCAGTTCTTACGGGGGGGCCGACACTGAAGCTTTCTTT; CDR3: CASSSYGGADTEAFF
size: few; D: TRBD1; V: TRBV3-1; J: TRBJ1-5; DNA: TGTGCCAGCAGCTTTGGGACAGGGGGACATCAGCCCCAGCATTTT; CDR3: CASSFGTGGHQPQHF
size: -; D: -; V: TRBV6-2/TRBV6-3; J: TRBJ1-1; DNA: TGTGCCAGCAGTTGGCCGATAACGGGGAACACTGAAGCTTTCTTT; CDR3: CASSWPITGNTEAFF
size: -; D: -; V: TRBV5-1; J: TRBJ2-1; DNA: TGCGCCAGCAGCTTAAATGATCTGGGGGGGGCCGGGTCCCATGAGCAGTTCTTC; CDR3: CASSLNDLGGAGSHEQFF
size: few; D: TRBD2; V: TRBV3-1; J: TRBJ2-5; DNA: TGTGCCAGCAGCCATCCCGGGGGGCGGGGGGACCAAGAGACCCAGTACTTC; CDR3: CASSHPGGRGDQETQYF
size: -; D: -; V: TRBV7-6; J: TRBJ2-5; DNA: TGTGCCAGCGAAGAGGGGGTGGGTGTGACCCAGTACTTC; CDR3: CASEEGVGVTQYF
size: many; D: TRBD2; V: TRBV2; J: TRBJ2-3; DNA: TGTGCCAGCAGTTCTAGCGGGGGGCCCACAGATACGCAGTATTTT; CDR3: CASSSSGGPTDTQYF
size: many; D: -; V: TRBV27; J: TRBJ1-2; DNA: TGTGCCAGCAGTTTTGCGAGAGGTGGTGGCTACACCTTC; CDR3: CASSFARGGGYTF
size: few; D: TRBD1; V: TRBV7-3; J: TRBJ2-7; DNA: TGTGCCAGCAGCCCTACCGGGACAGGGCGATCCTACGAGCAGTACTTC; CDR3: CASSPTGTGRSYEQYF
size: -; D: TRBD1; V: TRBV7-9; J: TRBJ1-2; DNA: TGTGCCAGTCTCAGCCCAGGGACAGGGTTTGTCGATGGCTACACCTTC; CDR3: CASLSPGTGFVDGYTF
size: -; D: -; V: TRBV11-2; J: TRBJ2-7; DNA: TGTGCCAGCAGCCTAATAAGCTGGAGGGTCTATGAGCAGTACTTC; CDR3: CASSLISWRVYEQYF
size: few; D: -; V: TRBV10-3; J: TRBJ2-7; DNA: TGTGCCATCAGTGTGGAGGACAGTTGGTCGTACGAGCAGTACTTC; CDR3: CAISVEDSWSYEQYF
size: many; D: -; V: TRBV6-1; J: TRBJ2-5; DNA: TGTGCCAGCAGCCGTGGGGAGACCCAGTACTTC; CDR3: CASSRGETQYF
size: few; D: -; V: TRBV20-1; J: TRBJ2-7; DNA: TGCAGTGCTAGTGGCAGGGTGGCCTACGAGCAGTACTTC; CDR3: CSASGRVAYEQYF
size: few; D: -; V: TRBV12-3/TRBV12-4; J: TRBJ2-1; DNA: TGTGCCAGCAGTCCCAACCGGGCCGACTTAAATGAGCAGTTCTTC; CDR3: CASSPNRADLNEQFF
size: many; D: TRBD1; V: TRBV9; J: TRBJ1-2; DNA: TGTGCCAGCAGGGACTACAGGGGTGCTTATGGCTACACCTTC; CDR3: CASRDYRGAYGYTF